The rows below give T cell receptor beta chains drawn from one sample of a study of cytomegalovirus exposure and HLA in healthy donors. Here immunoSEQ multiplex PCR was the method, and the copy in TCRdb shows in-frame clones only, minus some. The data hold some 110,000 clones, with around 74% observed a single time. The source material was PBMCs. The source of these receptors is a man under 40 in good health and CMV-seropositive. CDR3s include the opening cysteine and the closing phenylalanine or tryptophan.

J gene	V gene	CDR3 protein
TRBJ2-7	TRBV2	CASRTLGQNYEQYF
TRBJ1-2	TRBV4-1	CASSQGERGYTF
TRBJ2-1	TRBV5-1	CASSPGLAGRSSYNEQFF
TRBJ1-2	TRBV7-9	CASSLDASPDGYTF
TRBJ2-7	TRBV28	CASSLAGSQGIAEQYF
TRBJ2-1	TRBV5-6	CASSFYGRREQFF
TRBJ2-7	TRBV10-1	CASSEYQFPQYF
TRBJ2-7	TRBV6-6	CASSTHPGEQYF
TRBJ1-1	TRBV7-2	CASSLLSGAGTEAFF
TRBJ2-7	TRBV29-1	CSVRGTVSRPYEQYF
TRBJ2-3	TRBV6-5	CASSYSPGSGTDTQYF
TRBJ1-1	TRBV18	CASSPIQGNTEAFF
TRBJ1-1	TRBV5-4	CASSVSGTGGEAFF
TRBJ2-5	TRBV19	CAGRQGARGTQYF
TRBJ1-6	TRBV28	CASKPGQGGSPLHF
TRBJ2-2	TRBV5-1	CASSLGGGRTGELFF
TRBJ2-3	TRBV18	CASSPLASSTDTQYF
TRBJ2-7	TRBV6-1	CASSVAWTGGYEQYF
TRBJ1-4	TRBV6-5	CASSYSGATNEKLFF